Reported below is one T cell receptor (beta chain). The data are from a study of blood T cell repertoires in COVID-19. Study details: The United States, Italy and Spain were the sources of the acute and convalescent COVID-19 samples. In each case, the material was cDNA or gDNA derived from T cells, B-cell-depleted T cells, or PBMCs.

Cohort placement rested on clinical history that participants reported themselves. Measured with immunoSEQ multiplex PCR; TCRdb has only the in-frame clones, and not every one. The sample yields approximately 270,000 clones, 90% to 95% seen once. V lost 3 bases to trimming and J lost 2 bases; unmatched junction nucleotides: 9. CDR1 is MNHEY, CDR2 SMNVEV, per germline (reference sequence). CDR3 length: 17 residues. Sequencing input: PBMCs or T cells enriched from blood (not recorded which). The clonotype comes from a human donor in a cohort exposed to, infected with or recovered from COVID-19 (not recorded which). The donor label of this sample is uncertain. The rearrangement uses TRBV27 and TRBJ2-3, with 9 positions matching TRBD2. The DNA for the CDR3 is TGTGCCAGCAGTTTTAATAAGCGGGGGGACTTCACAGATACGCAGTATTTT. Protein sequence: CASSFNKRGDFTDTQYF.